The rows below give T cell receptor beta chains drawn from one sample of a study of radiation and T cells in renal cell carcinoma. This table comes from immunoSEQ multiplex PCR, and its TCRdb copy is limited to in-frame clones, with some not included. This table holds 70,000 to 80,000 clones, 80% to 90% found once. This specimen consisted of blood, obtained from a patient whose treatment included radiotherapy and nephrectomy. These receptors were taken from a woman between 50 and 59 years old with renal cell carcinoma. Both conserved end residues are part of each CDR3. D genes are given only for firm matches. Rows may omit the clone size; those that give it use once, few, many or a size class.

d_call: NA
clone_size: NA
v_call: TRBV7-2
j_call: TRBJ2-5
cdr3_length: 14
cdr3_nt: TGTGCCAGCAGCTTAAGGGGGTACCAAGAGACCCAGTACTTC
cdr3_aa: CASSLRGYQETQYF

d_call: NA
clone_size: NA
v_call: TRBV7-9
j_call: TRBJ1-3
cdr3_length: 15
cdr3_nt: TGTGCCAGCAGCTTAGTGGCTGACTCTGGAAACACCATATATTTT
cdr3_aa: CASSLVADSGNTIYF

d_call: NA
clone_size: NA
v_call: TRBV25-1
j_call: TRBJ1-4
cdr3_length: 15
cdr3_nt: TGTGCCAGCAGTGAAAGGGGGGCCGGGAATGAAAAACTGTTTTTT
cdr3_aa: CASSERGAGNEKLFF

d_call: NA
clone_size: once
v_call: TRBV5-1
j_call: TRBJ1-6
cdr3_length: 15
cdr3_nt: TGCGCCAGCAGCCCTTTGGACTCCACCCCTTCACCCCTCCACTTT
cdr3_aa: CASSPLDSTPSPLHF

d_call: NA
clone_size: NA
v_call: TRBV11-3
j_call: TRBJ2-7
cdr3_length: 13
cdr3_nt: TGTGCCAGCAGCTTAATGCAGGGGAGTGAGCAGTACTTC
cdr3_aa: CASSLMQGSEQYF

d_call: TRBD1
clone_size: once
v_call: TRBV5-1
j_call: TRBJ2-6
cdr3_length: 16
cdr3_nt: TGCGCCAGCAGCCCGACAGGGGCAGGTTCGTCAATCGTCCTGACTTTC
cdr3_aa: CASSPTGAGSSIVLTF

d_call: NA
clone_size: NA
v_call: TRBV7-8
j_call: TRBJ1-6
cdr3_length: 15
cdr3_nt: TGTGCCAGCAGCTTAGATTTAGGTTTAGGGTCACCCCTCCACTTT
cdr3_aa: CASSLDLGLGSPLHF

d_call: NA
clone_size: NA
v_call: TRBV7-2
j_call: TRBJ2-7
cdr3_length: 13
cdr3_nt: TGTGCCAGCAGCGCTAGCGAATCCTACGAGCAGTACTTC
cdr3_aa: CASSASESYEQYF

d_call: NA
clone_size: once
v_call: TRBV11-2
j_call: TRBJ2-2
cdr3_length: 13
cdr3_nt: TGTGCCAGCAGCCTTGGGGACACCGGGGAGCTGTTTTTT
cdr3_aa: CASSLGDTGELFF

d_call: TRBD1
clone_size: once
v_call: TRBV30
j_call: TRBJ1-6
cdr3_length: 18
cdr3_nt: TGTGCCTGGAGAGGAGGGGGCAGGGGGCTGTCCTATAATTCACCCCTCCACTTT
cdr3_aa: CAWRGGGRGLSYNSPLHF

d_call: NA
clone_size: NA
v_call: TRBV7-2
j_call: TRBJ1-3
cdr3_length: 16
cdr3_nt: TGTGCCAGCAGCTTAGCTGGCAGGCGTTTAGGAAACACCATATATTTT
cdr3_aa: CASSLAGRRLGNTIYF

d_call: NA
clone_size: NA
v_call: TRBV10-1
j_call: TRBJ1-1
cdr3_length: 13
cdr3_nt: TGCGCCAGCAGTAAATCCTCGGAATATGAAGCTTTCTTT
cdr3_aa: CASSKSSEYEAFF

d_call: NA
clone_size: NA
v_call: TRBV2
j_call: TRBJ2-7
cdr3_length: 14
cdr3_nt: TGTGCCAGCAGTGAAGAAGAAGGGGGGTACGAGCAGTACTTC
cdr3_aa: CASSEEEGGYEQYF

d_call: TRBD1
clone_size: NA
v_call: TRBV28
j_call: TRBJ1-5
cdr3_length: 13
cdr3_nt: TGTGCCAGCATCCAGACAGGGGATCAGCCCCAGCATTTT
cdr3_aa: CASIQTGDQPQHF

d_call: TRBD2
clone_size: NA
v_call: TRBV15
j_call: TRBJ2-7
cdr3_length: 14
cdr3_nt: TGTGCCACCAGCAGAGCTAGCGGGACCTACGAGCAGTACTTC
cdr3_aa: CATSRASGTYEQYF

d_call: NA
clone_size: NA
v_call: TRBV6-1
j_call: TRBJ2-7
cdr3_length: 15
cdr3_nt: TGTGCCAGCAGTGAAGCGCTGGCAGGTCCCTCCGAGCAGTACTTC
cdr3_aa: CASSEALAGPSEQYF

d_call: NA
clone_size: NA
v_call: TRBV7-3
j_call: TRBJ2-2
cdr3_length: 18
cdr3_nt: TGTGCCAGCAGCGTAAGCCGAATCAAGGGTCAAAACACCGGGGAGCTGTTTTTT
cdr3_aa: CASSVSRIKGQNTGELFF

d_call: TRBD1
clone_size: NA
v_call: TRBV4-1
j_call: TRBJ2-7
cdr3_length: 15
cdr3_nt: TGCGCCAGCAGCCAAAGGGACAGGGGAGCTGCCGAGCAGTACTTC
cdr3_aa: CASSQRDRGAAEQYF

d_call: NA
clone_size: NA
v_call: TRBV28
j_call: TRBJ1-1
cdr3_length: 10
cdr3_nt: TGTGCCGCTCGGGGGGGTGAAGCTTTCTTT
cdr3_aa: CAARGGEAFF

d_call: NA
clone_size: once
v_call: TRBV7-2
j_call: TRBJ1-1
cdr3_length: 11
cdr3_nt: TGTGCCAGCAGCGGGAACACTGAAGCTTTCTTT
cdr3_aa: CASSGNTEAFF

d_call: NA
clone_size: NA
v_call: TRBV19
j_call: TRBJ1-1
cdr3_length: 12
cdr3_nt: TGTGCCAGTAGCAAAGGGTGGACTGAAGCTTTCTTT
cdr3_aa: CASSKGWTEAFF

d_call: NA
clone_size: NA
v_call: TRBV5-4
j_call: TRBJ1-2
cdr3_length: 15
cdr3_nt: TGTGCCAGCAGCTTGGACCATGAGGGGAGCGGCGGCTACACCTTC
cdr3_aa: CASSLDHEGSGGYTF

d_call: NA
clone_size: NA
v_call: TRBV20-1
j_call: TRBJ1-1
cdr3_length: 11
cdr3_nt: TGCAGTGCCGACAGGAACACTGAAGCTTTCTTT
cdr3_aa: CSADRNTEAFF

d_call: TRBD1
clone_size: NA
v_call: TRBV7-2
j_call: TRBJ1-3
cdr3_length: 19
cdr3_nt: TGTGCCAGCAGCCCCTCCGGGACAGCCACTCCGTTGTCTGGAAACACCATATATTTT
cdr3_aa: CASSPSGTATPLSGNTIYF

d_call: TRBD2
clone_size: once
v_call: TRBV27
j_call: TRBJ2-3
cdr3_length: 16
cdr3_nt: TGTGCCAGCAGTTCAAGGACTAGCGGGGACACAGATACGCAGTATTTT
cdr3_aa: CASSSRTSGDTDTQYF

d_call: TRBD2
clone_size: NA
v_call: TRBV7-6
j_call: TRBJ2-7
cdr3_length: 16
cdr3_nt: TGTGCCAGCAGCTCGGGACTAGCGGGAGGAGTCCACGAGCAGTACTTC
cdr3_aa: CASSSGLAGGVHEQYF

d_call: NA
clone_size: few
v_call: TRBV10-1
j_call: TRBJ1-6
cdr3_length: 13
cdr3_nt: TGCGCCAGCAGTGGGCCCGGGGGTTCACCCCTCCACTTT
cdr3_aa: CASSGPGGSPLHF

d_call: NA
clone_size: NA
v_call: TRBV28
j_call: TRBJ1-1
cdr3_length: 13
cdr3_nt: TGTGCCAGCATGGAGGGGACTTACACTGAAGCTTTCTTT
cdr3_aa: CASMEGTYTEAFF

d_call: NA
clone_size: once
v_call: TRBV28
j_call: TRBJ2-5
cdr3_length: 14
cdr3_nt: TGTGCCAGCAGTTCCGGACAGACCCAAGAGACCCAGTACTTC
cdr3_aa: CASSSGQTQETQYF

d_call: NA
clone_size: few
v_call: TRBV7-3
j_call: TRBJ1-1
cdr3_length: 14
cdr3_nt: TGTGCCAGCAGCCCACTCGGGGGAGACACTGAAGCTTTCTTT
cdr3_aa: CASSPLGGDTEAFF

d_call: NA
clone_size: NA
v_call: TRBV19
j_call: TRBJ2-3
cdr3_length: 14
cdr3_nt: TGTGCCAGTAGCAACTCGGCAGGGCCGTATACGCAGTATTTT
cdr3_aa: CASSNSAGPYTQYF

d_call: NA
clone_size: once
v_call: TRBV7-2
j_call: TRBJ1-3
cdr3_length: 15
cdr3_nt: TGTGCCAGCAGCTACAGGGTCGGCTCTGGAAACACCATATATTTT
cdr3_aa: CASSYRVGSGNTIYF

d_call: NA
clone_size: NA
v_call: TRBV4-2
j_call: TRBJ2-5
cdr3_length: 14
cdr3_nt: TGTGCCAGCAGCCAAGATTTATTGGGAGAGACCCAGTACTTC
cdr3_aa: CASSQDLLGETQYF

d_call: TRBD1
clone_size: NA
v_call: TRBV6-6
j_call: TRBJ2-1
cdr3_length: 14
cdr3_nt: TGTGCCAGCAGTTATTGGGACAGGGAAAATGAGCAGTTCTTC
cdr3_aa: CASSYWDRENEQFF

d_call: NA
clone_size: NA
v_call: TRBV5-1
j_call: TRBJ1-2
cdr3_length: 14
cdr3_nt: TGCGCCAGCAGCCTAAACCCCGGCTCTTGGGGCTACACCTTC
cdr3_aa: CASSLNPGSWGYTF

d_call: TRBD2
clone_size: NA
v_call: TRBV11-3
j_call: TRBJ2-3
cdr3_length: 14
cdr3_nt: TGTGCCAGCAGCTTGGCGGGAGGGACAGATACGCAGTATTTT
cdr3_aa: CASSLAGGTDTQYF

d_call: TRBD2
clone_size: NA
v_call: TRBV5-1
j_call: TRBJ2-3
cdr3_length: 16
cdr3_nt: TGCGCCAGCAGCCGAATAGCGGGGGGGAGCACAGATACGCAGTATTTT
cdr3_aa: CASSRIAGGSTDTQYF

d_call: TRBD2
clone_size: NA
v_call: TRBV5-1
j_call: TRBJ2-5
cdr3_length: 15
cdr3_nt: TGCGCCAGCAGTTTGGATTCGGGGGGAGGTGAGACCCAGTACTTC
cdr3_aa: CASSLDSGGGETQYF

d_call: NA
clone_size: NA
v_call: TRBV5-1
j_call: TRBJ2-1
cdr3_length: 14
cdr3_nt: TGCGCCAGCAGCAAAGGGGCTGTGGGCGATGAGCAGTTCTTC
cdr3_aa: CASSKGAVGDEQFF

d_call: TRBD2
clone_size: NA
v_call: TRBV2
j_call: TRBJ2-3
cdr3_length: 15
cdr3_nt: TGTGCCAGCAGTCCCCGGGTAGCGGGGGCGTATACGCAGTATTTT
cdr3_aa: CASSPRVAGAYTQYF

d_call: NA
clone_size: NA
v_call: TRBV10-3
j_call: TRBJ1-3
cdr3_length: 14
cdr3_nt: TGTGCCATCAGTGAGCTGGGTGATAGAAACACCATATATTTT
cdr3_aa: CAISELGDRNTIYF

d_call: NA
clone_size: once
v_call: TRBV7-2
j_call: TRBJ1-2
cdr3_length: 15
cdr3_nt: TGTGCCAGCAGCCGCCTTCCCACGGGGGCGCGGGGCTACACCTTC
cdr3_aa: CASSRLPTGARGYTF

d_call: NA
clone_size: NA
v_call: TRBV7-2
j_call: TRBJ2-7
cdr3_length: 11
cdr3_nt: TGTGCCAGCAGCTTATACTACGAGCAGTACTTC
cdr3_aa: CASSLYYEQYF

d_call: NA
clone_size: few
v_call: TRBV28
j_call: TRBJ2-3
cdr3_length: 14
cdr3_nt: TGTGCCAGCAGGCCCCCTAGCGGCACAGATACGCAGTATTTT
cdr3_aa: CASRPPSGTDTQYF

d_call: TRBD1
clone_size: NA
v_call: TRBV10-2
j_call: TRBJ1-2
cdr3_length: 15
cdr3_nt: TGCGCCAGCAGTGCCGGGACAGCCCAGGAAGGGGGCTACACCTTC
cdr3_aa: CASSAGTAQEGGYTF

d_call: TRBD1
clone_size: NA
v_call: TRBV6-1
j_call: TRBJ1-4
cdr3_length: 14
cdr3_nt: TGTGCCAGCATTAAGGACAGGGGGCGTGAAAAACTGTTTTTT
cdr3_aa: CASIKDRGREKLFF

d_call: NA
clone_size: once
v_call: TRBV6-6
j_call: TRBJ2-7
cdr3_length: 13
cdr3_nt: TGTGCCAGCAGTTATGAGTTGGTCTACGAGCAGTACTTC
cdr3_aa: CASSYELVYEQYF

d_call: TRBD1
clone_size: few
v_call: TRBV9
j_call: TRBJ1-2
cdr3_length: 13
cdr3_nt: TGTGCCAGCAGCAAACAGGGGGGCTATGGCTACACCTTC
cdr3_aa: CASSKQGGYGYTF

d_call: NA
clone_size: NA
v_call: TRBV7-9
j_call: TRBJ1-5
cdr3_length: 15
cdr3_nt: TGTGCCAGCAGCTTAGGCTCAAGGGCCTCAGGGGCCCAGCATTTT
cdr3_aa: CASSLGSRASGAQHF

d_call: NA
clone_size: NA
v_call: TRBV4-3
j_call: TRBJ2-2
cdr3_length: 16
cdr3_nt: TGCGCCAGCAGCCAAGAGCCAGCGGCGAACACCGGGGAGCTGTTTTTT
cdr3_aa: CASSQEPAANTGELFF

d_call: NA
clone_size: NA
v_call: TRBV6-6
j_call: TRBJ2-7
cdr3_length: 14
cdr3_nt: TGTGCCAGCGGGGGACTACTGGAGGGGGGCGAGCAGTACTTC
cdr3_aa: CASGGLLEGGEQYF